A single T cell receptor (beta chain) is shown here with its context. cDNA synthesis used the whole RNA isolate, giving expressed TCRB sequences. Assay: immunoSEQ multiplex PCR; the TCRdb copy retains only in-frame clones and omits some. Of around 140,000 clones in the sample, about 9.1% were seen once. This sample is part of a study of beta chain features in type 1 diabetes. At the level of the study: Analysis included around 100 million sorted cells drawn from all samples.

The ends lost 6 bases at V and 15 bases at J; junction bases unmatched: 13. The germline V gene encodes CDR1 LNHNV and CDR2 YYDKDF (reference sequence). The CDR3 spans 15 residues. A sort by CD45RO/CCR7/CD25/CD127/CD95/CD27 yielded CD4+ naive, central memory, regulatory and stem cell-like memory cells. The clonotype was recovered from a woman in her thirties or forties in good health. The chain combines TRBV15 with TRBJ2-3, with 15 bases aligning to TRBD2. The sequencing input was central memory CD4+ T cells from blood. This CDR3 is CATSPGLAGGGYPYF. The CDR3 region has the DNA TGTGCCACCAGTCCGGGACTAGCGGGGGGCGGGTACCCCTATTTT.